The 29 T cell receptor beta chains reported below all come from one sample, sequenced in a study of human T cells and chemical hapten exposure. This sample's time point: patch test 1, 2 weeks after DPC sensitization. Treatment denoted: therapeutic diphenylcyclopropenone sensitization with weekly scalp DPC. MiXCR, applied by TCRdb to the RACE reads, yields one record per CDR3 protein. The repertoire consists of tens of thousands of distinct CDR3 sequences, with 10% occurring once and the leading ten covering under 1.5%. The sequences come from whole blood, collected in connection with sensitization to the hapten diphenylcyclopropenone (DPC). The receptors derive from a woman aged 45-65 years with alopecia areata. Some clones in this sample may be carry-over from other donors' samples.

V is TRBV29-1 and J is TRBJ2-2; D assignment may be TRBD1 or TRBD2 (5 bases each). V gave up 4 bases and J gave up 7 bases, with 13 bases separating them. Germline values: CDR1 SQVTM, CDR2 ANQGSEA. The CDR3 sequence is 13 residues long. The CDR3 DNA reads TGCAGCGTTGCGGGACGACGAGACGGGGAGCTGTTTTTT. It translates to CSVAGRRDGELFF.

The V and J genes are TRBV18 and TRBJ1-4, with unresolved D. Germline-derived CDR1 and CDR2 are KGHSH and LQKENI. V was clipped by 3 bases and J by 4 bases, with 15 bases between them. The CDR3 extends over 16 amino acids. CDR3 nucleotides: TGTGCCAGCTCACCTTTCGAAGAGTTCCTTAATGAAAAACTGTTTTTT. Translated: CASSPFEEFLNEKLFF. Full variable domain (rest looked up from reference TRBV18 and TRBJ1-4): NAGVMQNPRHLVRRRGQEARLRCSPMKGHSHVYWYRQLPEEGLKFMVYLQKENIIDESGMPKERFSAEFPKEGPSILRIQQVVRGDSAAYFCASSPFEEFLNEKLFFGSGTQLSVL.

V gene TRBV5-8 combines with J gene TRBJ2-4; TRBD2 agrees at 8 bases. Germline values: CDR1 SGHTS, CDR2 YDEGEE. This CDR3 comprises 16 residues. The junction had 11 bases not matched to a gene; V was cut back by 2 bases and J by 7 bases. Written as DNA, the CDR3 is TGTGCCAGCAGCTTACAACACGGGGGGGCTGAGAACATTCAGTACTTC. It yields the protein CASSLQHGGAENIQYF. Full variable domain (rest looked up from reference TRBV5-8 and TRBJ2-4): EAGVTQSPTHLIKTRGQQATLRCSPISGHTSVYWYQQALGLGLQFLLWYDEGEERNRGNFPPRFSGRQFPNYSSELNVNALELEDSALYLCASSLQHGGAENIQYFGAGTRLSVL.

This clonotype appeared many times. A junction boundary mismatches the germline segment, possibly from a read error. This chain connects TRBV7-7 to TRBJ2-2, with D possibly TRBD1 on 6 matching bases. The CDR3 length is 14 residues. Germline V lookup: CDR1 SSHAT, CDR2 FNYEAQ (reference sequence). CDR3 in amino acids: CASSPGQNTGELFF. The CDR3 DNA reads TGTGCTAGCAGCCCGGGACAGAACACCGGGGAGCTGTTTTTT. Full variable domain (missing parts from reference TRBV7-7 and TRBJ2-2): GAGVSQSPRYKVTKRGQDVTLRCDPISSHATLYWYQQALGQGPEFLTYFNYEAQPDKSGLPSDRFSAERPEGSISTLTIQRTEQRDSAMYRCASSPGQNTGELFFGEGSRLTVL.

Details on this clonotype: The germline gene is not matched at one end of the junction; a read error may be the cause. The rearrangement joins TRBV6-4 to TRBJ2-3; no clear D. The germline V gene has CDR1 MRHNA and CDR2 SNTAGT. There are 15 residues in the CDR3. The CDR3 reads CASRDSAASTDTQYF. The CDR3 DNA sequence: TGTGCCAGCAGAGACTCGGCAGCCAGCACAGATACGCAGTATTTT.

The table lists this clonotype with a few counts. J is TRBJ2-2 and V is TRBV11-2; a weak D match, TRBD2 (5 bases). The V end was cut by 0 bases, the J end by 4 bases, with 9 bases between. This CDR3 region has 15 residues. Looked up from germline, CDR1 is SGHAT and CDR2 is FQNNGV. The CDR3 here is CASSLEAAITGELFF. DNA for the CDR3: TGTGCCAGCAGCTTAGAAGCGGCCATCACCGGGGAGCTGTTTTTT. The entire variable domain, with the rest obtained from reference TRBV11-2 and TRBJ2-2, is as follows: EAGVAQSPRYKIIEKRQSVAFWCNPISGHATLYWYQQILGQGPKLLIQFQNNGVVDDSQLPKDRFSAERLKGVDSTLKIQPAKLEDSAVYLCASSLEAAITGELFFGEGSRLTVL.

The CDR3: CAWSAETLQPQHF. In DNA form, the CDR3 reads TGTGCCTGGAGTGCGGAAACCTTGCAGCCCCAGCATTTT. The J gene is TRBJ1-5, the V gene TRBV30, with no clear D. The ends were cut back, 1 base at V and 7 bases at J, with 11 bases in the middle. The CDR3 runs 13 residues. CDR1 is GTSNPN and CDR2 is SVGIG in the germline V gene (reference sequence).

The V and J genes are TRBV27 and TRBJ1-4, with D perhaps TRBD1 (5 bases). V dropped 2 bases and J dropped 10 bases, with 8 bases sitting between them. CDR3 length: 12 residues. Germline assignment: CDR1 MNHEY and CDR2 SMNVEV (reference sequence). The CDR3 DNA reads as TGTGCCAGCAGTTTAATCCAGGGAAAACTGTTTTTT. Encoded protein: CASSLIQGKLFF.

Only a few counts were recorded for this clonotype. CDR3 nucleotide sequence: TGCGCCTGCACATCGGGCAGCAGCAACACTGAAGCTTTCTTT. Translated, it gives CACTSGSSNTEAFF. The V and J genes are TRBV5-1 and TRBJ1-1; D is unresolved. The germline V and J ends were trimmed by 10 bases and 2 bases, with 18 bases remaining between them. The CDR3 consists of 14 residues. Per the germline V gene, CDR1 is SGHRS and CDR2 is YFSETQ.

This clonotype has at least ten counts. The rearrangement uses TRBV2 and TRBJ1-2, with 7 bases aligning to TRBD1. Germline V lookup: CDR1 SNHLY, CDR2 FYNNEI. The CDR3 runs 14 residues. J was trimmed by 3 bases and V by 0 bases; bases with no gene match: 1. In nucleotides, the CDR3 is TGTGCCAGCAGTGAAGCAGGGGGCTACTATGGCTACACCTTC. It yields the protein CASSEAGGYYGYTF.

The table lists this clonotype with many counts. J is TRBJ2-7 and V is TRBV5-1; D is unclear. Trimming removed 4 bases from V and 3 bases from J, with 17 bases in between. Germline values: CDR1 SGHRS, CDR2 YFSETQ. The CDR3 spans 15 residues. CDR3 loop: CASSPRQLRDYEQYF. The CDR3 nucleotides are TGCGCCAGCAGCCCGAGACAACTAAGAGACTACGAGCAGTACTTC. The full variable domain, rest sourced from reference TRBV5-1 and TRBJ2-7, is KAGVTQTPRYLIKTRGQQVTLSCSPISGHRSVSWYQQTPGQGLQFLFEYFSETQRNKGNFPGRFSGRQFSNSRSEMNVSTLELGDSALYLCASSPRQLRDYEQYFGPGTRLTVT.

This sequence joins TRBV2 and TRBJ1-2, with a possible D match to TRBD1 (6 bases). The CDR3 has 13 residues. Germline lookup yields CDR1 SNHLY and CDR2 FYNNEI. The germline V and J ends were trimmed by 5 bases and 2 bases, with 9 bases remaining between them. CDR3 amino acids: CASSPTGNYGYTF. In DNA form, the CDR3 reads TGTGCCAGCAGTCCAACAGGGAACTATGGCTACACCTTC.

This clonotype has at least ten counts. The chain is built from TRBV6-1 and TRBJ2-2, with a possible D match to TRBD2 (5 bases). The CDR3 sequence is 14 residues long. Looked up from germline, CDR1 is MNHNS and CDR2 is SASEGT. V lost 6 bases and J lost 4, with 12 bases in between. The CDR3 loop reads CASRREYSTGELFF. In nucleotides, the CDR3 is TGTGCCAGCAGAAGGGAGTACAGCACCGGGGAGCTGTTTTTT.

The sample holds a few counts of this clonotype. The chain has TRBV20-1 and TRBJ2-1; possible D gene TRBD2, 5 bases. The CDR3 is made up of 13 amino acids. V was trimmed by 1 base and J by 6 bases, leaving 10 bases between them. CDR1 is DFQATT and CDR2 is SNEGSKA in the germline V gene (reference sequence). As DNA, the CDR3 is TGCAGTGCTAGAGGGACTCCCCCCAATGAGCAGTTCTTC. This translates into CSARGTPPNEQFF.

This clonotype was recorded a few times. The chain is built from TRBV10-2 and TRBJ1-1, with TRBD1 matching 8 bases. Looked up from germline, CDR1 is WSHSY and CDR2 is SAAADI. Trimming took 0 bases from V and 11 from J; bases not matched to a gene: 5. The CDR3 spans 13 residues. The CDR3 DNA sequence: TGCGCCAGCAGTGAGTCGGGACAGGTCAGGGCTTTCTTT. Translating it yields CASSESGQVRAFF.

This clonotype has ten or more counts. CDR3 nucleotides: TGTGCCAGCAGTTACTTATACCGGGCAGGGGGAGAAGAGACCCAGTACTTC. It encodes CASSYLYRAGGEETQYF. This chain uses TRBV6-5 with TRBJ2-5; 7 bases line up with TRBD1. Germline-derived CDR1 and CDR2 are MNHEY and SVGAGI. The CDR3 sequence is 17 residues long. J lost 3 bases, V lost 1 base, and 11 bases had no gene match.

This clonotype showed up just a few times. The chain is built from TRBV7-3 and TRBJ2-3; 10 nucleotides match TRBD1. The V segment lost 2 bases and the J segment 3 bases; nucleotides outside the gene matches: 5. This CDR3 is built from 16 residues. Germline CDR1 SGHTA, CDR2 FQGTGA. The CDR3 DNA reads as TGTGCCAGCAGCTTACAGGGGACAGGGGTAACAGATACGCAGTATTTT. This translates into CASSLQGTGVTDTQYF.

A few counts support this clonotype. V and J are TRBV3-1 and TRBJ2-1; perhaps TRBD1 as D (5 bases). Trimming took 0 bases from V and 5 from J, leaving 11 bases between them. Germline CDR1 is LGHDT and CDR2 is YNNKEL (reference sequence). This CDR3 is 15 amino acids long. DNA of the CDR3: TGTGCCAGCAGCCAAGATAACAGGCGGAACAATGAGCAGTTCTTC. This codes for CASSQDNRRNNEQFF.

The sample holds one count of this clonotype. The chain couples TRBV10-3 to TRBJ2-7; D perhaps matches TRBD1 (6 bases). The CDR3 loop spans 12 amino acids. Germline V gene data show CDR1 as ENHRY and CDR2 as SYGVKD. V dropped 6 bases and J dropped 5 bases, with 11 bases sitting between them. CDR3 bases: TGTGCCATCAGGGGGAAGGGGGACGAGCAGTACTTC. Its translation is CAIRGKGDEQYF.

This clonotype has more than one count but fewer than ten. The chain links TRBV7-3 to TRBJ1-1; no definite D call. V was cut by 8 bases and J by 1 base, with 11 bases left in between. The CDR3 extends over 13 amino acids. Germline CDR1 and CDR2: SGHTA and FQGTGA. CDR3 sequence: CASARMWNTEAFF. CDR3 nucleotide sequence: TGTGCCAGCGCGCGCATGTGGAACACTGAAGCTTTCTTT.

In its sample, this clonotype was seen a few times. This chain links TRBV7-6 with TRBJ1-4; 7 positions agree with TRBD1. The ends lost 5 bases at V and 4 bases at J; junction bases unmatched: 13. The germline V gene encodes CDR1 SGHVS and CDR2 FNYEAQ. This CDR3 is built from 17 residues. The CDR3 here is CASSPLVGTALNEKLFF. CDR3 in DNA: TGTGCCAGCAGCCCACTAGTGGGGACAGCCCTTAATGAAAAACTGTTTTTT.

The chain has TRBV24-1 and TRBJ2-6, with a possible D match to TRBD1 (6 bases). The CDR3 consists of 15 residues. The germline V gene encodes CDR1 KGHDR and CDR2 SFDVKD. Trimming cost V 9 bases and J 0 bases, with 11 bases left between them. CDR3 bases: TGTGCCACCGGCACAGGGAACTCTGGGGCCAACGTCCTGACTTTC. It is translated as CATGTGNSGANVLTF.

This clonotype was seen repeatedly, ten times or more. The chain employs TRBV6-1 and TRBJ1-5, with 10 bases identical to TRBD1. Trimming at V came to 7 bases and at J to 6 bases, leaving 12 bases not matched to a gene. This CDR3 region has 16 residues. Germline V CDR1 and CDR2: MNHNS, SASEGT. CDR3 region: CASKQGTGEITQPQHF. For the CDR3, the DNA is TGTGCCAGCAAACAAGGGACAGGGGAAATCACTCAGCCCCAGCATTTT.

This clonotype was seen a few times. The V and J genes are TRBV2 and TRBJ2-1; the D call may be TRBD1 or TRBD2 (5 bases each). This CDR3 is 14 amino acids long. V was cut by 7 bases and J by 3 bases, with 13 bases left in between. Germline CDR1 is SNHLY and CDR2 is FYNNEI. This CDR3 is CASMRRGDYNEQFF. CDR3 in DNA: TGTGCCAGCATGAGACGGGGCGACTACAATGAGCAGTTCTTC.

A few counts support this clonotype. The chain carries TRBV5-4 and TRBJ2-7; TRBD2 agrees at 10 bases. V was pared by 2 bases and J by 5 bases, with 4 bases of the junction left unmatched. CDR3 size: 14 residues. Germline CDR1 reads SGHNT; CDR2 reads YYREEE (reference sequence). Here the CDR3 DNA reads TGTGCCAGCAGCTTAACTAGCGGGACCAACGAGCAGTACTTC. Translating gives CASSLTSGTNEQYF.

This clonotype was seen a handful of times. The J gene is TRBJ2-7, the V gene TRBV12-3 or TRBV12-4; 11 bases line up with TRBD2. The CDR3 contains 15 residues. V shed 5 bases, J shed 7 bases, and the junction held 10 bases outside the gene matches. In DNA, the CDR3 is TGTGCCAGCAGTGTGGCACTAGCGGGAGACGTTGAGCAGTACTTC. Protein sequence: CASSVALAGDVEQYF.

The sample holds a few counts of this clonotype. The rearrangement joins TRBV11-3 to TRBJ2-1, with 8 bases matching TRBD1. The V segment lost 5 bases and the J segment 9 bases; nucleotides outside the gene matches: 9. This CDR3 spans 14 amino acids. Germline V lookup: CDR1 SGHNT, CDR2 YENEEA. CDR3 sequence reads: CASSPTTGDGEQFF. CDR3 in DNA: TGTGCCAGCAGCCCTACGACAGGGGATGGTGAGCAGTTCTTC.

This rearrangement joins TRBV6-2 or TRBV6-3 to TRBJ2-3, with 10 bases matching TRBD2. Per the germline V gene, CDR1 is MNHEY and CDR2 is SVGEGT. V gave up 5 bases and J gave up 6 bases; unmatched junction bases: 8. The CDR3 totals 15 residues. The CDR3 coding sequence is TGTGCCAGCAGTCGGCTAGCGGGAGTTTCGGATACGCAGTATTTT. This sequence encodes CASSRLAGVSDTQYF.

This chain connects TRBV28 to TRBJ2-2, with D unresolved. The CDR3 is 14 amino acids. Trimming pared 5 bases from V and 7 bases from J, leaving 14 bases between. Germline V CDR1 and CDR2: MDHEN, SYDVKM. This CDR3 is CASSPSRVGGELFF. The CDR3 bases are TGTGCCAGCAGTCCCTCTCGAGTTGGCGGGGAGCTGTTTTTT.